This TCR beta chain was identified in a study of T cells in Graves' hyperthyroidism and ophthalmopathy (dated by TCRdb to about 2019). Some background on the complete study: Peripheral blood was collected at initial diagnosis, before any treatment. To identify TCR V-J signatures that set the groups apart, the researchers used a discovery cohort of approximately 98 patients, made up of some 41 with Graves' ophthalmopathy and some 58 with stable Graves' hyperthyroidism. Prospective prediction of ophthalmopathy was tested in an independent validation cohort of 18 to 20 hyperthyroidism patients and 15 to 17 patients who later progressed to ophthalmopathy. For training and testing, the 100 patients in the discovery cohort were randomly divided in a 7:3 ratio. Thyroid tissue and blood T-cell repertoires from six Graves' hyperthyroidism patients were also compared in the study. Following sampling, methimazole starting at 30 mg daily was given to hyperthyroidism patients, and high-dose intravenous methylprednisolone was given to ophthalmopathy patients. The paper reports TCR Vbeta CDR3 sequencing of over 130 peripheral blood samples: some 41 ophthalmopathy, 75 to 80 hyperthyroidism and around 17 progressor patients.

Overall study outcomes, separate from this receptor: In validation, the model predicted progression to ophthalmopathy a median of 6.5 months before onset, with about 67% sensitivity and about 72% specificity. No statistical method was used to set the sample size in advance, and investigators knew the group allocation. Ophthalmopathy was separated from stable hyperthyroidism by a 13 V-J signature model, with roughly 88% sensitivity and roughly 81% specificity obtained in cross-validation and 80%/75% obtained in testing. Most expanded thyroid clonotypes (frequency above 0.001) were also detected in blood, a finding suggesting that blood repertoires may reflect thyroid immune responses.

This clonotype occurred a few times. No cognate antigen has been identified for it. No per-base quality is available; no much larger clone lies one base away. Stable Graves' hyperthyroidism was defined as the absence of progression to ophthalmopathy over 18 months of follow-up. Hyperthyroidism patients were newly diagnosed, with disease duration under 2 months, and aged 18 to 65 years. Exclusion was applied to patients with uncontrolled infections, other autoimmune diseases, pregnancy or lactation. Diagnoses relied on clinical symptoms, serum thyroxine and TRAb, thyroid ultrasound and orbital computed tomography. PBMCs were separated from about 10 ml of fresh peripheral blood using Ficoll-Paque density gradient centrifugation. Total RNA was extracted using Trizol reagent, and RNA quality was assessed on an Agilent 2100 Bioanalyzer. From the cysteine up to the phenylalanine, the CDR3 has a length of 17 residues. The DNA shown is the 51-base CDR3, in frame from base 1. The CDR1 and CDR2 encoded by the germline V gene are SGHRS and YFSETQ. Relative to germline, V is 0 bases shorter and J is 3 bases shorter, with 16 bases between their ends.

The TCR beta CDR3 regions were amplified from RNA transcripts. For the first round of RT-PCR on the TCR CDR3, the HTBI primer set was used together with the Qiagen OneStep RT-PCR kit. Libraries were constructed in a second round of multiplex PCR, after which size selection and purification were carried out. The libraries were sequenced on an Illumina HiSeq2000 using paired-end 100 bp reads. Processing in the source paper ran as follows. SOAPnuke was used to process the raw data, throwing out any read that contained adapters or uncalled bases, had a mean Phred below 15, or lacked an exact constant-primer or identifier match. COPE v1.2.5 was used to merge the high-quality paired reads, and each unique nucleotide sequence was defined as a clonotype. Clonotypes were aligned to IMGT TRBV, TRBD and TRBJ reference segments using MiTCR v1.1. Only V-J combinations with frequency above 0.0001, covering 99% to 99.2% of repertoires, were analysed. A TCS score was defined as the ratio between F50 (clonal expansion) and ExV (chaos), using BLOSUM62-based TCRdist between CDR3 peptides within each V-J. Welch's t-statistics and random forest reduced 500 to 550 V-J features to 10 to 15, which were used in a naive Bayes classifier (R e1071). Starting from the raw public reads, TCRdb applied fastp trimming at Q25, assembled clones with MiXCR and retained in-frame beta chains. Rows with one shared CDR3 protein collapse into an entry with the most common genes and DNA. The V and J calls were determined by TCRdb, not by the authors. In all, the sample holds over 450,000 distinct CDR3 sequences, and approximately 15% of those were seen once. The ten most abundant clones make up under 20% of the sample.

The chain links TRBV5-1 with TRBJ2-4; a weak D assignment points to TRBD2 (5 bases agree). This clonotype was sampled from a young woman with Graves' hyperthyroidism. Source material: blood. The DNA sequence is given as TGCGCCAGCAGCTTGGCCGTCGGGGAATTAGTCAAAAACATTCAGTACTTC. This sequence encodes CASSLAVGELVKNIQYF.